This entry concerns a single T cell receptor (beta chain). The CDR3 runs 14 residues. Germline V CDR1 and CDR2: KGHDR, SFDVKD. With V trimmed by 9 bases and J by 0 bases, 1 base remained unmatched. Per the study methods: By means of reference gene primer amplification, nucleated cell counts were estimated. Assay used: immunoSEQ multiplex PCR; TCRdb lists only in-frame clones, some missing. V and J calls and clone size follow that table, whereas D and trimming were derived from the DNA. The table shows around 140,000 clones, with approximately 80% occurring only once. This entry belongs to a study of blood T cell repertoires in COVID-19. Overall study context: Sites in the United States, Italy and Spain provided acute and convalescent COVID-19 samples.

This receptor was identified in a human donor in a cohort sampled during active COVID-19. The genes are TRBV24-1 and TRBJ1-6; TRBD1 matches 7 bases. Sequencing input: peripheral blood. CDR3 sequence: CATRDSSYNSPLHF. DNA for the CDR3: TGTGCCACCCGGGACAGCTCCTATAATTCACCCCTCCACTTT.